The 30 T cell receptor beta chains below all came from one sample that was sequenced in a study of T-cell reconstitution after alpha-beta-depleted transplantation in children. Unique molecular identifiers were incorporated when the TCRbeta library was constructed. MiXCR, run by TCRdb on the PCR reads, gives a single entry per CDR3 protein. The sample lists roughly 500,000 distinct CDR3 sequences, approximately 12% occurring once. Material: PBMCs from the stem cell graft donor, obtained from the stem cell graft. These receptors originate from a human donor who donated a stem cell graft to a child with combined immunodeficiency.

This clonotype occurred a few times. This chain uses TRBV12-3 or TRBV12-4 with TRBJ1-5, with D unclear. This CDR3 is 13 amino acids long. V was cut by 2 bases and J by 6 bases, with 8 bases left in between. In DNA, the CDR3 is TGTGCCAGCAGTTTAATTCTCCGTCAGCCCCAGCATTTT. This gives the protein CASSLILRQPQHF.

This clonotype was counted ten times or more. The chain is built from TRBV10-3 and TRBJ1-2, with 9 bases fitting TRBD1. Per the germline V gene, CDR1 is ENHRY and CDR2 is SYGVKD. V lost 5 bases and J lost 1; bases outside the gene matches: 2. The CDR3 length is 14 residues. CDR3 loop: CAISRDRDNYGYTF. Written as DNA, the CDR3 is TGTGCCATCAGTCGGGACAGGGATAACTATGGCTACACCTTC.

There are a few counts of this clonotype. The chain couples TRBV20-1 to TRBJ1-3, with TRBD1 matching over 7 bases. J was trimmed by 2 bases and V by 1 base; bases with no gene match: 2. The V gene's germline CDR1 is DFQATT and CDR2 SNEGSKA (reference sequence). This CDR3 spans 14 amino acids. CDR3 residues: CSARGQGTGNTIYF. The CDR3 region has the DNA TGCAGTGCTAGAGGACAGGGTACTGGAAACACCATATATTTT.

This clonotype was observed many times. This chain uses TRBV29-1 with TRBJ1-6; D ambiguous. CDR1 SQVTM and CDR2 ANQGSEA come from the germline V gene. V was trimmed by 4 bases and J by 7 bases, leaving 8 bases between them. The CDR3 sequence is 12 residues long. The CDR3 protein is CSVADINSPLHF. CDR3 DNA: TGCAGCGTTGCCGACATAAATTCACCCCTCCACTTT.

This clonotype was counted at least ten times. The rearrangement joins TRBV11-1 to TRBJ1-1, with D uncertain. V was clipped by 1 base and J by 0 bases, with 21 bases between them. The CDR3 totals 19 residues. Looked up from germline, CDR1 is SGHAT and CDR2 is FQDESV (reference sequence). CDR3 sequence: CASSLGVDYAYQMNTEAFF. In DNA, the CDR3 is TGTGCCAGCAGCTTAGGGGTGGACTACGCCTATCAGATGAACACTGAAGCTTTCTTT. Drawing the rest from reference TRBV11-1 and TRBJ1-1, the complete variable domain is EAEVAQSPRYKITEKSQAVAFWCDPISGHATLYWYRQILGQGPELLVQFQDESVVDDSQLPKDRFSAERLKGVDSTLKIQPAELGDSAMYLCASSLGVDYAYQMNTEAFFGQGTRLTVV.

This clonotype was counted at least ten times. One junction end disagrees with the germline gene, perhaps due to a read error. The chain links TRBV25-1 to TRBJ2-3; D call uncertain. This CDR3 is built from 16 residues. Germline values: CDR1 MGHDK, CDR2 SYGVNS. CDR3 in DNA: TGTGCCAGCCGTGACACGACGGCTTCACCCACAGATACGCAGTATTTT. As protein: CASRDTTASPTDTQYF. The complete variable domain, with remaining parts taken from reference TRBV25-1 and TRBJ2-3, reads EADIYQTPRYLVIGTGKKITLECSQTMGHDKMYWYQQDPGMELHLIHYSYGVNSTEKGDLSSESTVSRIRTEHFPLTLESARPSHTSQYLCASRDTTASPTDTQYFGPGTRLTVL.

The chain couples TRBV29-1 to TRBJ2-3; D is undetermined. This CDR3 contains 15 residues. V was trimmed by 0 bases and J by 2 bases, leaving 12 bases between them. Germline V gene data show CDR1 as SQVTM and CDR2 as ANQGSEA. CDR3 residues: CSVEDPLGATDTQYF. CDR3 bases: TGCAGCGTTGAAGACCCGCTAGGCGCCACAGATACGCAGTATTTT.

In this sample, this clonotype turned up a few times. CDR3 loop: CASSSTSGRQETQYF. The CDR3 DNA reads as TGTGCCAGCAGCTCGACTTCCGGGAGGCAAGAGACCCAGTACTTC. The V gene is TRBV3-1, the J gene TRBJ2-5; 7 nucleotides align to TRBD2. Germline CDR1 reads LGHDT; CDR2 reads YNNKEL (reference sequence). The CDR3 runs to 15 residues. V lost 5 bases to trimming and J lost 2 bases; unmatched junction nucleotides: 8.

The genes are TRBV12-3 or TRBV12-4 and TRBJ1-1; 7 bases line up with TRBD1. This CDR3 contains 17 residues. The V and J ends lost 4 bases and 1 base, in that order; junction bases with no gene match: 12. The CDR3 region has the DNA TGTGCCAGCAGTTCGGGACAGAGTGGGGGATGGAACACTGAAGCTTTCTTT. Protein product: CASSSGQSGGWNTEAFF.

This clonotype has a handful of counts. V gene TRBV5-1 combines with J gene TRBJ2-7; 11 nucleotides match TRBD1. This CDR3 region has 14 residues. V dropped 3 bases and J dropped 4; count of bases not matched to a gene: 3. Germline CDR1 reads SGHRS; CDR2 reads YFSETQ. The CDR3 DNA follows: TGCGCCAGCAGCTGGACAGGGGGCCGGTACGAGCAGTACTTC. It codes for CASSWTGGRYEQYF.

This clonotype was observed at least ten times. The chain links TRBV6-2 or TRBV6-3 to TRBJ2-7, with a tentative D call TRBD1 (6 bases). The CDR3 runs 15 residues. Germline CDR1 is MNHEY and CDR2 is SVGEGT. Trimming pared 4 bases from V and 3 bases from J, leaving 16 bases between. In DNA form, the CDR3 reads TGTGCCAGCAGTTCCCCGCCGGACAGATACTACGAGCAGTACTTC. The encoded protein is CASSSPPDRYYEQYF.

This clonotype occurred many times. V and J are TRBV10-3 and TRBJ2-3; D is ambiguous. From germline, CDR1 is ENHRY and CDR2 SYGVKD. V shed 0 bases and J shed 2 bases, with 0 bases lying between them. This CDR3 has 12 residues. The CDR3: CAISESTDTQYF. The CDR3 nucleotides are TGTGCCATCAGTGAGTCCACAGATACGCAGTATTTT.

This clonotype was recorded a few times. The chain uses TRBV27 and TRBJ1-1, with TRBD1 as a possible D gene (5 bases). CDR1 MNHEY and CDR2 SMNVEV come from the germline V gene (reference sequence). The CDR3 has 13 amino acids. The ends were cut back, 8 bases at V and 4 bases at J, with 14 bases in the middle. CDR3 DNA: TGTGCCAGCGGGGGAGGGGTTACCACTGAAGCTTTCTTT. Residues: CASGGGVTTEAFF.

This clonotype occurred many times. The V call is TRBV12-3 or TRBV12-4, the J call TRBJ2-7; D is undetermined. V gave up 8 bases and J gave up 2 bases, with 13 bases separating them. This CDR3 has 13 residues. CDR3 amino acids: CASQSETTYEQYF. The CDR3 DNA follows: TGTGCCAGCCAATCGGAGACGACCTACGAGCAGTACTTC.

In its sample, this clonotype was seen a few times. This chain links TRBV19 with TRBJ2-1, with D perhaps TRBD2 (6 bases). The germline CDR1 and CDR2 sequences are LNHDA and SQIVND (reference sequence). Trimming took off 1 base at V and 4 bases at J, with 14 bases between the two ends. The CDR3 has 16 amino acids. The CDR3 loop reads CASSIVAGLTYNEQFF. CDR3 nucleotide sequence: TGTGCCAGTAGTATAGTCGCGGGACTCACATACAATGAGCAGTTCTTC.

V and J are TRBV18 and TRBJ2-2; D is ambiguous. The germline V and J ends were trimmed by 3 bases and 1 base, with 12 bases remaining between them. The CDR3 extends over 16 amino acids. The germline CDR1 and CDR2 sequences are KGHSH and LQKENI. The CDR3 reads CASSPESSRNTGELFF. CDR3 coding DNA: TGTGCCAGCTCACCCGAATCTTCCAGGAACACCGGGGAGCTGTTTTTT. The full variable domain, in which reference TRBV18 and TRBJ2-2 provide the parts outside the CDR3, is NAGVMQNPRHLVRRRGQEARLRCSPMKGHSHVYWYRQLPEEGLKFMVYLQKENIIDESGMPKERFSAEFPKEGPSILRIQQVVRGDSAAYFCASSPESSRNTGELFFGEGSRLTVL.

This clonotype was detected ten times or more. V usage is TRBV12-3 or TRBV12-4 and J usage is TRBJ2-5; 11 nucleotides match TRBD1. J was trimmed by 0 bases and V by 4 bases; bases with no gene match: 4. The CDR3 spans 16 residues. Written as DNA, the CDR3 is TGTGCCAGCAGTTCCGGGACAGGGGGAAACCAAGAGACCCAGTACTTC. This gives the protein CASSSGTGGNQETQYF.

Many counts were recorded for this clonotype. V is TRBV20-1 and J is TRBJ1-3; no reliable D call. There are 17 residues in the CDR3. The germline V gene encodes CDR1 DFQATT and CDR2 SNEGSKA (reference sequence). V was shortened by 3 bases and J by 0 bases, with 18 bases between the two germline ends. The CDR3 reads CSASAIYDGSSGNTIYF. DNA for the CDR3: TGCAGTGCTAGCGCCATTTATGACGGTAGCTCTGGAAACACCATATATTTT.

This clonotype was observed many times. This chain joins TRBV6-2 or TRBV6-3 and TRBJ2-2, with TRBD1 as a possible D gene (5 bases). The V gene lost 6 bases and the J gene lost 6 bases, with 11 bases spanning the gap. The germline CDR1 and CDR2 sequences are MNHEY and SVGEGT. This CDR3 has 13 amino acids. CDR3 DNA: TGTGCCAGCAGGACCAGGGTGGCCGGGGAGCTGTTTTTT. Protein sequence: CASRTRVAGELFF.

The chain employs TRBV27 and TRBJ2-7; 7 nucleotides line up with TRBD1. From germline, CDR1 is MNHEY and CDR2 SMNVEV (reference sequence). This CDR3 has 15 amino acids. V was pared by 0 bases and J by 2 bases, with 4 bases of the junction left unmatched. CDR3 bases: TGTGCCAGCAGTTTATCCGGGACAGTGACCTACGAGCAGTACTTC. Its translation is CASSLSGTVTYEQYF.

Ten or more counts support this clonotype. The rearrangement uses TRBV12-3 or TRBV12-4 and TRBJ1-4; maybe TRBD1 (6 bases). V was shortened by 4 bases and J by 4 bases, with 10 bases between the two germline ends. The CDR3 extends over 14 amino acids. CDR3 sequence: CASSYGQLNEKLFF. DNA for the CDR3: TGTGCCAGCAGTTACGGACAGCTTAATGAAAAACTGTTTTTT.

This clonotype showed up many times. The rearrangement joins TRBV5-1 to TRBJ2-3; D ambiguous. CDR1 SGHRS and CDR2 YFSETQ come from the germline V gene. Trimming removed 0 bases from V and 7 bases from J, with 15 bases in between. The CDR3 has 15 residues. CDR3 coding DNA: TGCGCCAGCAGCTTGGAAGAATCCGGTGGGAATACGCAGTATTTT. Translating gives CASSLEESGGNTQYF.

V gene TRBV12-3 or TRBV12-4 combines with J gene TRBJ2-5; either TRBD1 or TRBD2 may supply D (5 bases each). Trimming removed 4 bases at V and 5 bases at J, with 8 bases between. The CDR3 consists of 12 residues. The DNA for the CDR3 is TGTGCCAGCAGTTCCGGGACGGAGACCCAGTACTTC. This encodes CASSSGTETQYF.

This clonotype has only a few counts. The chain has TRBV12-3 or TRBV12-4 and TRBJ2-1; 8 nucleotides match TRBD1. The CDR3 has 15 amino acids. The V and J ends lost 2 bases and 2 bases, in that order; junction bases with no gene match: 2. CDR3 in amino acids: CASSLQGAAYNEQFF. The CDR3 bases are TGTGCCAGCAGTTTACAGGGGGCGGCCTACAATGAGCAGTTCTTC.

V usage is TRBV20-1 and J usage is TRBJ2-3; TRBD2 aligns across 7 bases. V lost 2 bases and J lost 5; bases outside the gene matches: 4. The length of the CDR3 is 13 residues. Germline V lookup: CDR1 DFQATT, CDR2 SNEGSKA (reference sequence). DNA for the CDR3: TGCAGTGCTAGAATTGCGGGAGTAGATACGCAGTATTTT. As protein: CSARIAGVDTQYF.

The chain recombines TRBV25-1 with TRBJ2-1, with D possibly TRBD2 on 6 matching bases. CDR1 is MGHDK and CDR2 is SYGVNS in the germline V gene. V was shortened by 4 bases and J by 8 bases, with 21 bases between the two germline ends. The CDR3 contains 16 residues. DNA for the CDR3: TGTGCCAGCAGTGCACAAAGCGGGCCGGCCCCATATGAGCAGTTCTTC. It codes for CASSAQSGPAPYEQFF.

The chain joins TRBV12-3 or TRBV12-4 to TRBJ1-1, with 11 bases fitting TRBD1. Trimming at V came to 5 bases and at J to 7 bases, leaving 6 bases not matched to a gene. CDR3 length equals 14 residues. The CDR3 here is CASSAPGQGDEAFF. DNA for the CDR3: TGTGCCAGCAGTGCACCGGGACAGGGGGATGAAGCTTTCTTT.

V and J are TRBV12-3 or TRBV12-4 and TRBJ2-5; 10 nucleotides agree with TRBD2. The CDR3 has 16 residues. V lost 3 bases to trimming and J lost 0 bases; unmatched junction nucleotides: 4. CDR3 loop: CASSFYLAGDQETQYF. The CDR3 nucleotides read TGTGCCAGCAGTTTCTACCTAGCGGGGGACCAAGAGACCCAGTACTTC.

This clonotype was seen repeatedly, ten times or more. Written as DNA, the CDR3 is TGTGCCAGCAGTTTACAGAGACCCGGGGAGCTGTTTTTT. As protein: CASSLQRPGELFF. This chain joins TRBV12-3 or TRBV12-4 and TRBJ2-2; D unresolved. This CDR3 has 13 amino acids. V shed 2 bases and J shed 6 bases, with 7 bases lying between them.

This clonotype was detected ten times or more. J is TRBJ2-1 and V is TRBV12-3 or TRBV12-4; possibly TRBD2 for D (6 bases). The CDR3 extends over 14 amino acids. With 6 bases removed from V and 8 bases from J, the gap between germline ends came to 17 bases. Here the CDR3 reads CASRPGLPMDEQFF. CDR3 DNA sequence: TGTGCCAGCAGACCGGGACTCCCGATGGATGAGCAGTTCTTC.